This paragraph covers one TCR beta chain sequence. No antigen is known for it. The record has no base qualities; no much larger clone is one base away. Looking up the germline V gene yields CDR1 SGHTA and CDR2 FQGNSA. The V end loses 5 bases and the J end loses 3 bases, and a stretch of 11 bases separates them. From its cysteine to its phenylalanine, the CDR3 spans 14 amino acids. The kept DNA is CDR3 alone, 42 bases in frame from the first base. TCRbeta CDR3 regions were amplified from genomic DNA by means of the immunoSEQ Assay, a bias-controlled multiplex PCR. The original pipeline was this. The number of nucleated cells in each sample was estimated from the amplification of reference gene primers within the assay. To quantify the absolute abundance of each unique TCRbeta CDR3 rearrangement, sequence reads were collapsed and filtered. Productive Simpson clonality was computed per sample as the square root of Simpson's diversity index over productive rearrangements. Drawn from immuneACCESS, this table holds only the in-frame rearrangements with V and J called that TCRdb kept. Clones are partly lost; checked studies trace under half to an unresolved V gene and leave the rest unexplained. The V and J calls and clone size were taken over from that table, and D and trimming were inferred from the DNA. In all, the sample holds approximately 180,000 clones, and roughly 89% of those were seen once. The top ten clonotypes cover 2% to 2.5% of the sample.

Enrolling through a virtual design, the prospective study's participants ranged in age from roughly 18 to 100 years and lived across 24 United States geographic areas. To assign participants to cohorts, the prospective study relied on clinical history that participants themselves reported in a screening survey and a study questionnaire. Mobile phlebotomists in the prospective study collected whole blood, serum and a nasopharyngeal or oropharyngeal swab from every participant. Over a roughly 2-month period, participants in the prospective study had the option of providing additional blood draws and questionnaires. Blood samples from the prospective study were shipped frozen or at room temperature prior to DNA extraction. The data originate from a study of blood T cell repertoires in COVID-19 (dated by TCRdb to 2018 to 2021). Broadly, across the study: Samples from collaborators originated in the United States, Italy and Spain and spanned both the acute and convalescent phases of COVID-19. The material from the prospective study consisted of cDNA or gDNA derived from T cells, B-cell-depleted T cells, or PBMCs. Deeply sampled blood TCRbeta repertoires from subjects exposed to, actively infected with, or recovered from COVID-19 were included in the dataset. The repertoires were made available in a free public database intended to serve as a resource for research on the immune response to SARS-CoV-2. The samples were drawn from two sources: the first 160 participants of the ongoing ImmuneRACE study, and 1,200 or so subjects contributed by 6 global collaborators. Nearly every sample came with metadata listing a de-identified subject ID, COVID-19 status, age in years and sex. HLA class I and class II types, where available, came from metadata supplied by the sample provider rather than from assay-based typing. Points the paper makes about the study in general: The quantity of clinical and demographic metadata differed by source and by participant and was supplied without curation.

Recombination connected TRBV7-2 to TRBJ2-1; no D gene can be assigned with confidence. Sequencing input: PBMCs or T cells enriched from blood (not recorded which). The receptor was derived from a woman aged 40-49 years with acute COVID-19. The CDR3 in this case is CASSPSTVYNEQFF. The bases read TGTGCCAGCAGCCCCTCCACGGTCTACAATGAGCAGTTCTTC.